The clone carrying this T cell receptor beta chain was counted once. The antigen is unknown. This sample is drawn from a study of T cells in localized non-small cell lung cancer. CDR1 and CDR2 from the germline V gene are SQVTM and ANQGSEA. Trimming cost V 8 bases and J 2 bases; bases outside gene matches: 6. This CDR3 is 13 amino acids long. Study conclusions and caveats: Adjacent lung was found to contain a median roughly 60 of the top 100 tumor clones. Uninvolved nearby lung showed the greatest T cell clonality, exceeding that found in tumor. A higher density of T cells in blood coincided with extended overall survival. Without multi-region sequencing, intratumor heterogeneity could not be excluded.

Generated by immunoSEQ multiplex PCR, the TCRdb table keeps only in-frame clones and is missing some. The table records 70,000 to 85,000 clones, 70% to 85% of them present only once. The chain has TRBV29-1 and TRBJ2-1, with 7 positions matching TRBD2. The source of this sequence is a female donor older than 55 with stage I lung adenocarcinoma. The sample was peripheral blood, taken before any cancer treatment. In nucleotides, the CDR3 is TGCAGCTTGCGGGAGACCGCCTACAATGAGCAGTTCTTC. It translates to CSLRETAYNEQFF.